This TCR beta chain was obtained from a study of blood T cell repertoires in COVID-19. Study as a whole: Italy, Spain and the United States were the sources of the convalescent and acute COVID-19 samples.

Participants' own reports of clinical history determined their cohort assignment. There are 11 residues in the CDR3. TCRdb's table, derived via immunoSEQ multiplex PCR, lists solely in-frame clones and lacks some. Of 400,000 to 500,000 clones detected, roughly 90% appear once; the ten largest clones hold 1.4% to 1.5%. The receptor was isolated from a woman between 18 and 30 years old who had been exposed to COVID-19. The chain employs TRBV12-3 or TRBV12-4 and TRBJ1-2; TRBD1 agrees at 8 bases. Sample: PBMCs or T cells enriched from blood (not recorded which). The chain's CDR3 is CASDRGYGYTF. The CDR3 region has the DNA TGTGCTTCCGACAGGGGCTATGGCTACACCTTC.